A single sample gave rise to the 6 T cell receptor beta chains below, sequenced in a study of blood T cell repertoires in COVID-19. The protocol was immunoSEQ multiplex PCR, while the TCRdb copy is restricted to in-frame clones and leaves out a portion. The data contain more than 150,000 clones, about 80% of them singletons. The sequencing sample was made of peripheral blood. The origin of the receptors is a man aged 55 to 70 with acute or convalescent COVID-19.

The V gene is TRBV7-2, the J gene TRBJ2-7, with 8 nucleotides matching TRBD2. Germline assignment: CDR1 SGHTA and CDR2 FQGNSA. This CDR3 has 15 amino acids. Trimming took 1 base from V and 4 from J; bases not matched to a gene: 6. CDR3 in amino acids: CASSLGLATLYEQYF. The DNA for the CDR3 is TGTGCCAGCAGCTTAGGACTAGCGACTTTATACGAGCAGTACTTC.

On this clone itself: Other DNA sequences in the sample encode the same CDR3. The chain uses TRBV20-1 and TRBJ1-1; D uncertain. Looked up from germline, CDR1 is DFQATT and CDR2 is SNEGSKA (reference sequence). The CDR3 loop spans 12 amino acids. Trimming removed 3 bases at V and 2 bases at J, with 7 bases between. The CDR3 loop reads CSASSGNTEAFF. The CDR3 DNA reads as TGCAGTGCTAGTTCGGGAAACACTGAAGCTTTCTTT.

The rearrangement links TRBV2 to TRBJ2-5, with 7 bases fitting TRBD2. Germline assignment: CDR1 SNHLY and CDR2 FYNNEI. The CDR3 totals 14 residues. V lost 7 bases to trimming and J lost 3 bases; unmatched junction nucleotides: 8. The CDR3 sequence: CASKSTGGEETQYF. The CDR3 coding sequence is TGTGCCAGCAAGTCCACGGGGGGAGAAGAGACCCAGTACTTC. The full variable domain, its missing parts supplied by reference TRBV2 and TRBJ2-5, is EPEVTQTPSHQVTQMGQEVILRCVPISNHLYFYWYRQILGQKVEFLVSFYNNEISEKSEIFDDQFSVERPDGSNFTLKIRSTKLEDSAMYFCASKSTGGEETQYFGPGTRLLVL.

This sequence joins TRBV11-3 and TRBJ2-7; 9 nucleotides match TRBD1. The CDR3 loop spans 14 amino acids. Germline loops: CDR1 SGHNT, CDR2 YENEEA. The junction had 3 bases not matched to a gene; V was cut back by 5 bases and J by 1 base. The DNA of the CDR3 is TGTGCCAGCAGCCGGGACAGGGCTTCCTACGAGCAGTACTTC. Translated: CASSRDRASYEQYF.

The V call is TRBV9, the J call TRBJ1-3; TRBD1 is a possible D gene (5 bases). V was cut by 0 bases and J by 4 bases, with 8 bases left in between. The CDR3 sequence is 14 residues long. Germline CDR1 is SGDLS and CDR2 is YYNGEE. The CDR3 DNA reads TGTGCCAGCAGCGTAGAACAGGCGGGAAACACCATATATTTT. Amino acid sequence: CASSVEQAGNTIYF.

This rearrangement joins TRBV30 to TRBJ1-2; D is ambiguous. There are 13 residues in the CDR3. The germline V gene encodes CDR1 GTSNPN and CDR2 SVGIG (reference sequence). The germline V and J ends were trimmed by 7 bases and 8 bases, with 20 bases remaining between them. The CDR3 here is CASGRGVRYGYTF. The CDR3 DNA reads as TGTGCCTCCGGCCGGGGAGTGAGGTACGGCTACACCTTC.